Listed here are 14 T cell receptor beta chains from one sample, sequenced in a study of blood T cell repertoires in COVID-19. The method was immunoSEQ multiplex PCR; TCRdb's version includes in-frame clones alone and lacks a portion of them. Counted here are about 74,000 clones, around four fifths occurring once; the ten biggest clones make up 36%. Sequences were obtained from peripheral blood. Receptors were obtained from a man aged 65 to 85 with acute or convalescent COVID-19.

The CDR3: CASREGEVGYTF. The CDR3 bases are TGTGCCTCCCGGGAAGGTGAGGTTGGCTACACCTTC. V usage is TRBV10-3 and J usage is TRBJ1-2; no definite D call. The CDR3 spans 12 residues. Trimming removed 11 bases at V and 7 bases at J, with 17 bases between. From germline, CDR1 is ENHRY and CDR2 SYGVKD.

This chain uses TRBV28 with TRBJ1-1; D is perhaps TRBD1 (6 bases). The CDR3 is 14 residues long. Per the germline V gene, CDR1 is MDHEN and CDR2 is SYDVKM. Trimming pared 6 bases from V and 1 base from J, leaving 12 bases between. In nucleotides, the CDR3 is TGTGCCAGCAGATATGGACAGAAGAACACTGAAGCTTTCTTT. It yields the protein CASRYGQKNTEAFF.

The table lists this clone with a few counts. The chain's CDR3 is CASSPTAATGNEQYF. The CDR3 DNA is TGTGCCAGCAGCCCCACGGCTGCTACAGGGAACGAGCAGTACTTC. This chain links TRBV7-3 with TRBJ2-7; possibly TRBD1 for D (6 bases). Trimming pared 5 bases from V and 5 bases from J, leaving 19 bases between. The germline V gene has CDR1 SGHTA and CDR2 FQGTGA. This CDR3 is built from 15 residues.

The V and J genes are TRBV7-8 and TRBJ2-1; D ambiguous. Per germline, CDR1 SGHVS and CDR2 FQNEAQ. The CDR3 is 12 amino acids. V was cut by 4 bases and J by 3 bases, with 4 bases left in between. The CDR3 sequence: CASSSLYNEQFF. The CDR3 DNA is TGTGCCAGCAGCTCCCTCTACAATGAGCAGTTCTTC.

This clone appeared a single time. CDR3 DNA: TGCGCCAGATTGACGGACAGGGGCACAGGCCGGAGCTCCTACGAGCAGTACTTC. Protein: CARLTDRGTGRSSYEQYF. This rearrangement joins TRBV23-1 to TRBJ2-7; 9 bases line up with TRBD1. TRBV23-1 counts as an open reading frame of uncertain function. This CDR3 has 18 residues. Trimming removed 9 bases from V and 0 bases from J; junction bases left unmatched: 18.

The chain joins TRBV27 to TRBJ1-3; no clear D. CDR1 and CDR2 (germline): MNHEY, SMNVEV (reference sequence). The length of the CDR3 is 13 residues. The V and J ends lost 3 bases and 3 bases respectively, with 6 bases between them. CDR3 bases: TGTGCCAGCAGTTTCACGGGTGGAAACACCATATATTTT. Amino acid sequence: CASSFTGGNTIYF.

The chain joins TRBV7-6 to TRBJ1-1; possibly TRBD1 for D (6 bases). This CDR3 comprises 16 residues. Germline V gene lookup returns CDR1 SGHVS and CDR2 FNYEAQ. V shed 5 bases and J shed 7 bases, with 23 bases lying between them. The CDR3 spells CASSPKSPRGRDEAFF. The CDR3 DNA reads as TGTGCCAGCAGCCCTAAATCACCCAGGGGAAGGGATGAAGCTTTCTTT.

The chain is built from TRBV6-5 and TRBJ2-1; 9 positions agree with TRBD2. The V and J ends lost 6 bases and 6 bases, in that order; junction bases with no gene match: 3. The CDR3 totals 13 residues. Germline V CDR1 and CDR2: MNHEY, SVGAGI. In DNA, the CDR3 is TGTGCCAGCAGCTTAGCGGGAGTCAATGAGCAGTTCTTC. The encoded protein is CASSLAGVNEQFF.

The chain carries TRBV6-1 and TRBJ1-5; D not certain. The CDR3 is 15 residues long. In germline, CDR1 is MNHNS, CDR2 SASEGT. Trimming stripped 2 bases from V and 9 bases from J, with 17 bases between. CDR3 residues: CASSELPGSLGPQHF. In nucleotides, the CDR3 is TGTGCCAGCAGTGAACTGCCGGGTTCGCTGGGGCCCCAGCATTTT.

The chain recombines TRBV19 with TRBJ2-7; TRBD2 aligns across 8 bases. With 7 bases clipped from V and 2 bases from J, the junction kept 4 bases outside the gene matches. Germline CDR1 reads LNHDA; CDR2 reads SQIVND (reference sequence). This CDR3 is built from 13 residues. CDR3 amino acids: CASKTSGTYEQYF. In DNA, the CDR3 is TGTGCCAGTAAAACTAGCGGAACCTACGAGCAGTACTTC.

The chain joins TRBV27 to TRBJ2-2; D is undetermined. The germline V and J ends were trimmed by 2 bases and 4 bases, with 8 bases remaining between them. Germline CDR1 and CDR2: MNHEY and SMNVEV (reference sequence). This CDR3 has 14 residues. The CDR3 DNA sequence: TGTGCCAGCAGTTTAACGCGGAGCACCGGGGAGCTGTTTTTT. The encoded protein is CASSLTRSTGELFF.

A few counts support this clone. V usage is TRBV7-6 and J usage is TRBJ1-2; 7 bases line up with TRBD1. The CDR3 sequence is 15 residues long. V was clipped by 4 bases and J by 1 base; unmatched bases: 6. Per the germline V gene, CDR1 is SGHVS and CDR2 is FNYEAQ. The CDR3 sequence is CASSSRQGGNYGYTF. DNA for the CDR3: TGTGCCAGCAGCTCAAGACAGGGTGGTAACTATGGCTACACCTTC.

V gene TRBV7-6 combines with J gene TRBJ2-1, with D tentatively TRBD1 (5 bases). Germline V lookup: CDR1 SGHVS, CDR2 FNYEAQ. This CDR3 region has 16 residues. Trimming shortened V by 1 base and J by 6 bases, and 16 bases separated the two germline ends. The CDR3 here is CASSLVAGFGRNEQFF. The CDR3 DNA follows: TGTGCCAGCAGCTTAGTTGCAGGGTTTGGACGCAATGAGCAGTTCTTC.

This chain connects TRBV7-9 to TRBJ2-1; possible D gene TRBD2, 5 bases. The CDR3 is 16 amino acids. Looked up from germline, CDR1 is SEHNR and CDR2 is FQNEAQ (reference sequence). V was clipped by 5 bases and J by 0 bases, with 14 bases between them. For the CDR3, the DNA is TGTGCCAGCAGCCCTTCAGGACTGAGCTCCTACAATGAGCAGTTCTTC. This codes for CASSPSGLSSYNEQFF.